A single sample is the source of the 26 T cell receptor beta chains below, sequenced in a study of cytomegalovirus exposure and HLA in healthy donors. The PCR used 60 Vbeta and 13 Jbeta primers. Profiling relied on immunoSEQ multiplex PCR, and the TCRdb table lists in-frame clones only, not all of them. The sample lists over 110,000 clones, under 90% occurring once. The specimen was PBMCs. These receptor sequences come from a male donor in good health and CMV-seronegative.

The V gene is TRBV4-1, the J gene TRBJ1-6, with D unclear. The CDR3 totals 14 residues. Germline-derived CDR1 and CDR2 are MGHRA and YSYEKL. Deletions cut 2 bases from V and 10 bases from J, with 12 bases between. This CDR3 reads CASSQLAGPSPLHF. The CDR3 DNA reads TGCGCCAGCAGCCAACTGGCAGGTCCCTCACCCCTCCACTTT.

This clone showed up just a few times. The chain carries TRBV29-1 and TRBJ2-1, with D perhaps TRBD2 (5 bases). CDR1 is SQVTM and CDR2 is ANQGSEA in the germline V gene. V shed 4 bases and J shed 10 bases, with 14 bases lying between them. This CDR3 is built from 12 residues. CDR3 bases: TGCAGCGTTGTCCGAGGGCGAGGGGAGCAGTTCTTC. Residues: CSVVRGRGEQFF.

V is TRBV9 and J is TRBJ1-4, with D possibly being TRBD1 (5 bases). The germline V gene encodes CDR1 SGDLS and CDR2 YYNGEE. V shed 0 bases and J shed 6 bases, with 12 bases lying between them. This CDR3 has 15 residues. The CDR3 region is CASSVGGRMDEKLFF. Written as DNA, the CDR3 is TGTGCCAGCAGCGTAGGGGGGAGGATGGATGAAAAACTGTTTTTT. Using reference TRBV9 and TRBJ1-4 for the parts outside the CDR3, the full variable domain is DSGVTQTPKHLITATGQRVTLRCSPRSGDLSVYWYQQSLDQGLQFLIQYYNGEERAKGNILERFSAQQFPDLHSELNLSSLELGDSALYFCASSVGGRMDEKLFFGSGTQLSVL.

The J gene is TRBJ2-3, the V gene TRBV6-4; D might be TRBD2 (6 bases). Trimming cost V 2 bases and J 6 bases, with 18 bases left between them. The CDR3 has 16 amino acids. Germline CDR1 and CDR2: MRHNA and SNTAGT. The CDR3 loop is CASSDPGAGWADTQYF. The CDR3 DNA follows: TGTGCCAGCAGTGACCCTGGGGCGGGATGGGCGGATACGCAGTATTTT.

This chain uses TRBV6-6 with TRBJ2-1, with 7 bases matching TRBD2. The V gene end was trimmed by 7 bases and the J gene end by 0 bases; junction bases not matched to a gene: 6. Germline V CDR1 and CDR2: MNHNY, SVGAGI (reference sequence). This CDR3 is 15 amino acids long. For the CDR3, the DNA is TGTGCCAGCACCCCTAGCGGAGGCTCCTACAATGAGCAGTTCTTC. Protein: CASTPSGGSYNEQFF.

The chain carries TRBV28 and TRBJ2-6; D is uncertain. Germline V lookup: CDR1 MDHEN, CDR2 SYDVKM. Trimming cost V 7 bases and J 7 bases, with 8 bases left between them. The CDR3 totals 12 residues. Here the CDR3 reads CASTPGANVLTF. CDR3 DNA sequence: TGTGCCAGCACCCCGGGTGCCAACGTCCTGACTTTC.

The table lists this clone with a count of one. An end of the junction differs from the germline gene, which may be a read error. This chain links TRBV7-9 with TRBJ2-7; 10 nucleotides agree with TRBD2. The CDR3 is made up of 13 amino acids. Germline CDR1 is SEHNR and CDR2 is FQNEAQ (reference sequence). The CDR3 spells CASRLAGGYEQYF. CDR3 DNA: TGTGCCAGCAGATTAGCGGGAGGCTACGAGCAGTACTTC.

This chain uses TRBV6-4 with TRBJ2-1; D may be TRBD2 (6 bases). Looked up from germline, CDR1 is MRHNA and CDR2 is SNTAGT. Trimming took 4 bases from V and 1 from J, leaving 11 bases between them. This CDR3 is built from 15 residues. CDR3 nucleotides: TGTGCCAGCAGTGTACGACTAGATTCCTACAATGAGCAGTTCTTC. This sequence encodes CASSVRLDSYNEQFF.

This chain connects TRBV2 to TRBJ2-1; 7 bases match TRBD1. CDR1 is SNHLY and CDR2 is FYNNEI in the germline V gene. The CDR3 is 15 residues long. V gave up 6 bases and J gave up 3 bases; unmatched junction bases: 8. CDR3 sequence (DNA): TGTGCCAGCAGCCTCGACAGGGTGGTCTACAATGAGCAGTTCTTC. Protein product: CASSLDRVVYNEQFF.

The chain employs TRBV5-4 and TRBJ2-5; D remains unclear. The CDR3 totals 14 residues. V was pared by 0 bases and J by 1 base, with 7 bases between. Germline CDR1 reads SGHNT; CDR2 reads YYREEE (reference sequence). CDR3 amino acids: CASSLGTTQETQYF. CDR3 bases: TGTGCCAGCAGCTTGGGTACTACCCAAGAGACCCAGTACTTC.

The V call is TRBV5-6, the J call TRBJ1-1; D is uncertain. Trimming pared 2 bases from V and 6 bases from J, leaving 14 bases between. The CDR3 is 14 residues long. From germline, CDR1 is SGHDT and CDR2 YYEEEE. CDR3 DNA sequence: TGTGCCAGCAGCTTCGGAGGAGTAGGCTCTGAAGCTTTCTTT. It translates to CASSFGGVGSEAFF.

J is TRBJ1-2 and V is TRBV7-9; D is unclear. The CDR3 is 13 amino acids. Trimming shortened V by 2 bases and J by 3 bases, and 7 bases separated the two germline ends. Germline V gene sequence: CDR1 SEHNR, CDR2 FQNEAQ (reference sequence). The CDR3 nucleotides read TGTGCCAGCAGCTTACTCACGGACTATGGCTACACCTTC. Translating it yields CASSLLTDYGYTF. The whole variable domain, remainder taken from reference TRBV7-9 and TRBJ1-2, is DTGVSQNPRHKITKRGQNVTFRCDPISEHNRLYWYRQTLGQGPEFLTYFQNEAQLEKSRLLSDRFSAERPKGSFSTLEIQRTEQGDSAMYLCASSLLTDYGYTFGSGTRLTVV.

This sequence joins TRBV7-2 and TRBJ2-1; 12 nucleotides align to TRBD2. Germline CDR1 reads SGHTA; CDR2 reads FQGNSA. The V and J ends lost 4 bases and 2 bases, in that order; junction bases with no gene match: 3. This CDR3 has 16 amino acids. The CDR3 reads CASSSWTSGTYNEQFF. In nucleotides, the CDR3 is TGTGCCAGCAGCTCCTGGACTAGCGGGACCTACAATGAGCAGTTCTTC.

This chain joins TRBV29-1 and TRBJ2-5, with 13 bases that match TRBD2. The V gene's germline CDR1 is SQVTM and CDR2 ANQGSEA. The CDR3 spans 16 residues. J lost 4 bases, V lost 6 bases, and 11 bases had no gene match. CDR3 region: CSVELAGGPSRETQYF. CDR3 in DNA: TGCAGCGTGGAACTAGCGGGAGGGCCTTCGCGAGAGACCCAGTACTTC.

The chain joins TRBV5-8 to TRBJ1-5; 7 nucleotides agree with TRBD1. V was pared by 4 bases and J by 6 bases, with 7 bases of the junction left unmatched. Germline CDR1 and CDR2: SGHTS and YDEGEE. The CDR3 has 14 amino acids. The CDR3 spells CASSIRTGGQPQHF. As DNA, the CDR3 is TGTGCCAGCAGCATCCGGACAGGCGGTCAGCCCCAGCATTTT.

This clone occurred a few times. This rearrangement joins TRBV9 to TRBJ2-6; D possibly corresponds to TRBD1 (5 bases). Trimming took 6 bases from V and 0 from J, leaving 10 bases between them. Germline CDR1 is SGDLS and CDR2 is YYNGEE. This CDR3 is 15 amino acids long. The CDR3 coding sequence is TGTGCCAGCACCCAGGGTGCCTCTGGGGCCAACGTCCTGACTTTC. It translates to CASTQGASGANVLTF.

The rearrangement uses TRBV7-9 and TRBJ1-4; 7 positions agree with TRBD1. The CDR3 contains 14 residues. Germline values: CDR1 SEHNR, CDR2 FQNEAQ (reference sequence). The junction had 2 bases not matched to a gene; V was cut back by 2 bases and J by 5 bases. CDR3 protein: CASSLTGANEKLFF. CDR3 in DNA: TGTGCCAGCAGCTTAACAGGGGCAAATGAAAAACTGTTTTTT.

This clone was observed a single time. Compared with germline, one end of the junction differs, possibly owing to a read error. The CDR3 DNA reads as TGCAGTGCTAGTGACCGGGACAAAACGAACTTC. Its protein is CSASDRDKTNF. The chain joins TRBV20-1 to TRBJ2-5; tentatively, D is TRBD1 (6 bases). The CDR3 has 11 residues. The V gene's germline CDR1 is DFQATT and CDR2 SNEGSKA (reference sequence).

V is TRBV5-1 and J is TRBJ1-1; TRBD1 is a possible D gene (5 bases). The germline V and J ends were trimmed by 0 bases and 4 bases, with 10 bases remaining between them. Germline V gene sequence: CDR1 SGHRS, CDR2 YFSETQ. CDR3 length: 14 residues. The CDR3 region is CASSLAIRATEAFF. The DNA of the CDR3 is TGCGCCAGCAGCTTGGCTATCAGGGCCACTGAAGCTTTCTTT.

The genes are TRBV7-8 and TRBJ2-1; 10 bases map to TRBD2. Germline values: CDR1 SGHVS, CDR2 FQNEAQ. The length of the CDR3 is 15 residues. The J segment lost 7 bases and the V segment lost 5 bases, leaving 8 bases of the junction unmatched. The CDR3 nucleotides read TGTGCCAGCAGCATGCTAGCGGGAGTTAAGAATGAGCAGTTCTTC. Its translation: CASSMLAGVKNEQFF.

The table lists this clone with a few counts. The V gene is TRBV7-6, the J gene TRBJ2-1; 8 bases align to TRBD2. CDR3 length equals 14 residues. Germline V gene lookup returns CDR1 SGHVS and CDR2 FNYEAQ. Unmatched junction bases numbered 1, after V lost 2 bases and J lost 4 bases. CDR3 coding DNA: TGTGCCAGCAGCTTACAGCGGGAGTACAATGAGCAGTTCTTC. This gives the protein CASSLQREYNEQFF.

The V gene is TRBV15, the J gene TRBJ1-1, with a weak D call TRBD1 (6 bases). Between the trimmed V and J ends, which lost 6 bases and 4 bases, there was a span of 9 bases. The V gene's germline CDR1 is LNHNV and CDR2 YYDKDF (reference sequence). The CDR3 loop spans 12 amino acids. The CDR3 protein is CATSTGITEAFF. The CDR3 nucleotides read TGTGCCACCAGTACAGGGATCACTGAAGCTTTCTTT.

V gene TRBV7-3 combines with J gene TRBJ2-1; maybe TRBD1 (8 bases). CDR3 length: 16 residues. Trimming pared 1 base from V and 3 bases from J, leaving 13 bases between. CDR1 and CDR2 (germline): SGHTA, FQGTGA. The CDR3 here is CASSLKGGTGYNEQFF. For the CDR3, the DNA is TGTGCCAGCAGCTTAAAGGGGGGGACAGGCTACAATGAGCAGTTCTTC.

The rearrangement links TRBV19 to TRBJ2-1, with 9 bases lining up with TRBD2. With V trimmed by 1 base and J by 3 bases, 4 bases remained unmatched. Germline values: CDR1 LNHDA, CDR2 SQIVND (reference sequence). The CDR3 runs 16 residues. CDR3 region: CASSIGLAGYYNEQFF. The CDR3 DNA is TGTGCCAGTAGTATAGGGCTAGCGGGATACTACAATGAGCAGTTCTTC.

The chain uses TRBV6-5 and TRBJ2-3; 8 positions agree with TRBD2. This CDR3 has 15 amino acids. J was trimmed by 5 bases and V by 1 base; bases with no gene match: 5. CDR1 is MNHEY, CDR2 SVGAGI, per germline. The CDR3 nucleotides read TGTGCCAGCAGTTACTGGGCGGCGGGAGGAGATACGCAGTATTTT. This codes for CASSYWAAGGDTQYF.

The J gene is TRBJ1-2, the V gene TRBV7-9; 11 bases fit TRBD1. The CDR3 spans 16 residues. Germline CDR1 reads SEHNR; CDR2 reads FQNEAQ (reference sequence). V trimming: 1 base; J trimming: 8 bases; junction bases outside the gene matches: 9. The CDR3 DNA follows: TGTGCCAGCAGCTTAGGGGGACAGGGGGTCCTGAGGGGCTACACCTTC. Amino acid sequence: CASSLGGQGVLRGYTF.